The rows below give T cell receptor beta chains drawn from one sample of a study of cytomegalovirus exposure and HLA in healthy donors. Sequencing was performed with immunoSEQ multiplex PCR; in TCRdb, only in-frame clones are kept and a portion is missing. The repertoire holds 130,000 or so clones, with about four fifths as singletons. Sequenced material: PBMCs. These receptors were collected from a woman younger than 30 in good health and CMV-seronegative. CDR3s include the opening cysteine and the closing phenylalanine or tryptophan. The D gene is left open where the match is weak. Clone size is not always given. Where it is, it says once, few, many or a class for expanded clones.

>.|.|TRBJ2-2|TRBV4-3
TGCGCCAGCAGCCAAGAGCCGTCGGGGTGGAAGAACACCGGGGAGCTGTTTTTT
CASSQEPSGWKNTGELFF
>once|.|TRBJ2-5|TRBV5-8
TGTGCCAGCAGCTTGGATGAGGAAGAGACCCAGTACTTC
CASSLDEEETQYF
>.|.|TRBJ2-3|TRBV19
TGTGCCAGTAGCCCGGGATTTCGGGACACAGATACGCAGTATTTT
CASSPGFRDTDTQYF
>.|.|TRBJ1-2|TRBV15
TGTGCCACCAGCAGAGCCCTTCCTGGAGTGAGCCGGGGCTACACCTTC
CATSRALPGVSRGYTF
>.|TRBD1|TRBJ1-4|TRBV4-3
TGCGCCAGCAGCAGCAGAGGCAGGGGGCGCCCCGAAAATGAAAAACTGTTTTTT
CASSSRGRGRPENEKLFF
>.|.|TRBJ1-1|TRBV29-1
TGCAGCGTTACGGGACTAACTGAAGCTTTCTTT
CSVTGLTEAFF
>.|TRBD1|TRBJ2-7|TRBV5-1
TGCGCCAGCACCAAGGGCCGGGACAGGGCCCTCTACGAGCAGTACTTC
CASTKGRDRALYEQYF
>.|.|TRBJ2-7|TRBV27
TGTGCCAGCAGTTTACGAACGACAGCCCACTACGAGCAGTACTTC
CASSLRTTAHYEQYF
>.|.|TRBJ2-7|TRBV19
TGTGCCAGTAGAAGCGCGCATGGGACAAATGCCTACGAGCAGTACTTC
CASRSAHGTNAYEQYF
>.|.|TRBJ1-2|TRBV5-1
TGCGCCAGCAGCTTGAGGGCCGGGGGGCCCGGCTACACCTTC
CASSLRAGGPGYTF
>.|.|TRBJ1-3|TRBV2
TGTGCCAGCAGCATCGAAGGGGTGAAGGGAAACACCATATATTTT
CASSIEGVKGNTIYF
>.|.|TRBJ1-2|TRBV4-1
TGCGCCAGCAGACCCCCAGGTCCCGGTCGGAAAAACTATGGCTACACCTTC
CASRPPGPGRKNYGYTF
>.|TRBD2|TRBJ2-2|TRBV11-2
TGTGCCAGCAGCCGCAGAGCGGGAGTCGTTACCGGGGAGCTGTTTTTT
CASSRRAGVVTGELFF
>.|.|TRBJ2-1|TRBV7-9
TGTGCCAGCAGCTATAGCGCAAATGAGCAGTTCTTC
CASSYSANEQFF
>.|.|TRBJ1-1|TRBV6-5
TGTGCCAGCAGCCTCCCAGAGGGCACTGAAGCTTTCTTT
CASSLPEGTEAFF
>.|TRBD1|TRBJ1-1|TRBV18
TGTGCCAGCTCACCAACCGAGACAGGGGGTTTGTCTGAAGCTTTCTTT
CASSPTETGGLSEAFF
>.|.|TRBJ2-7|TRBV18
TGTGCCAGCTCACCGCCCTCTAGCTCCTACGAGCAGTACTTC
CASSPPSSSYEQYF
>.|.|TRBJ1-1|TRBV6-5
TGTGCCAGCGGTTTGATGCGTCGAAACACTGAAGCTTTCTTT
CASGLMRRNTEAFF
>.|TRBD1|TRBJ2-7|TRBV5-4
TGTGCCAGCAGGTCCGGGACAGACTCCTTCGAGCAGTACTTC
CASRSGTDSFEQYF
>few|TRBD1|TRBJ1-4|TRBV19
TGTGCCAGTAGTATTTGGACAGGAGTGGATGCAAAACTGTTTTTT
CASSIWTGVDAKLFF
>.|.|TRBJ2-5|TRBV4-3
TGCGCCAGCAGCCAAGGGACAGTACAAGAGACCCAGTACTTC
CASSQGTVQETQYF
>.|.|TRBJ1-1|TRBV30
TGTGCCTGGTCCAATGCCGGGACATTGAACACTGAAGCTTTCTTT
CAWSNAGTLNTEAFF
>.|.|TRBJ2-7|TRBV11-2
TGTGCCAGCAGCTCCATCGGCGGGCGGAACTACGAGCAGTACTTC
CASSSIGGRNYEQYF
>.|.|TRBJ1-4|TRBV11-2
TGTGCCAGCAGCCCGGGAGGGTCGGAGAAACTGTTTTTT
CASSPGGSEKLFF
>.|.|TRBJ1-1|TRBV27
TGTGCCAGCAGTTTCGGGGCGCGGGGGACTGAAGCTTTCTTT
CASSFGARGTEAFF
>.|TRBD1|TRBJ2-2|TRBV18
TGTGCCAGCTCACCACGGACAGGGGGGGACACCGGGGAGCTGTTTTTT
CASSPRTGGDTGELFF
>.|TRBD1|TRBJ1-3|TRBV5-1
TGCGCCAGCAGTGCGACAGGGTCCGGAAACACCATATATTTT
CASSATGSGNTIYF
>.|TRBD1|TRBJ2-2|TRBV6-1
TGTGCCAGCCACAGGGGCGCCGGGGAGCTGTTTTTT
CASHRGAGELFF
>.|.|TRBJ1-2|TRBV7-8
TGTGCCAGCAGCTTAGCGGCTACAGGGTCTTCTAACTATGGCTACACCTTC
CASSLAATGSSNYGYTF
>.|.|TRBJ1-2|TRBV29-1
TGCAGCGTTCCAGAGTTCAGGGGAAAGGGCTATGGCTACACCTTC
CSVPEFRGKGYGYTF
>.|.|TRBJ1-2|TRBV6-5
TGTGCCAGCAGCTGGGAGGCTAACTATGGCTACACCTTC
CASSWEANYGYTF
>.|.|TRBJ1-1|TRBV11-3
TGTGCCAGCAGCTACCGACCGGACAGGAACACTGAAGCTTTCTTT
CASSYRPDRNTEAFF
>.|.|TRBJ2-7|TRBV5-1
TGCGCCAGCAGCCCCGATAGGACAGCTACCTACGAGCAGTACTTC
CASSPDRTATYEQYF
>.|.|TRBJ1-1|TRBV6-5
TGTGCCAGCAGTTATACTGACACGGCCGCGAGAGCTTTCTTT
CASSYTDTAARAFF
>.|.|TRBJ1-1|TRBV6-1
TGTGCCAGCAGTGAACCCTCGAGGAGGACTGAAGCTTTCTTT
CASSEPSRRTEAFF
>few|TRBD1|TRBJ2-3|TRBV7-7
TGTGCTAGCAGCTTAGGGACAGCCAGCACAGATACGCAGTATTTT
CASSLGTASTDTQYF
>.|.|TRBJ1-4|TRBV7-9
TGTGCCAGCAGCTCAATAACAGGGTCTAATGAAAAACTGTTTTTT
CASSSITGSNEKLFF
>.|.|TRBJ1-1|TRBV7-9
TGTGCCAGCAGCTTAAGGGGGGGATTGGACACTGAAGCTTTCTTT
CASSLRGGLDTEAFF
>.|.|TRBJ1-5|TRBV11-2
TGTGCCAGCAGCTTAGATCTCAGGCTGACAAGCAATCAGCCCCAGCATTTT
CASSLDLRLTSNQPQHF
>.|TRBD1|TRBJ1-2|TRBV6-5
TGTGCCAGCAGGCGACGGGACAGGGGCTATGGCTACACCTTC
CASRRRDRGYGYTF